The 20 T cell receptor beta chains given below trace back to one sample, sequenced in a study of blood T cells in healthy people across ages (dated by TCRdb to the mid-2010s). Libraries were prepared through 5' RACE. Data came from an Illumina HiSeq 2500. The second PCR ran for roughly 6 to 11 cycles and used a J-beta primer mix along with a sample-barcoded 5' primer. TCRdb reworked the public reads: Q25 trimming with fastp, MiXCR clone assembly, productive beta chains retained. One record per CDR3 amino acid sequence lists the most common genes and DNA. The sample records about 720,000 distinct CDR3 sequences, 20% to 25% of which are singletons. Around 21% of the sample lies in the top ten. Sequencing input: blood. All receptors come from a man in his 70s in good health.

This clonotype was found a few times. The chain has TRBV2 and TRBJ1-1, with 10 bases identical to TRBD1. The germline V gene has CDR1 SNHLY and CDR2 FYNNEI. The CDR3 consists of 16 residues. With 5 bases clipped from V and 0 bases from J, the junction kept 6 bases outside the gene matches. Here the CDR3 reads CASSRDRGFVNTEAFF. CDR3 nucleotides: TGTGCCAGCAGTAGGGACAGGGGATTTGTGAACACTGAAGCTTTCTTT.

The chain is built from TRBV18 and TRBJ1-6; D not certain. The germline gives CDR1 KGHSH, CDR2 LQKENI. V lost 2 bases, J lost 5 bases, and 7 bases lay in between. The CDR3 sequence is 14 residues long. This CDR3 is CASSPRPDNSPLHF. In DNA form, the CDR3 reads TGTGCCAGCTCACCAAGACCAGATAATTCACCCCTCCACTTT.

This clonotype occurred many times. V is TRBV6-5 and J is TRBJ1-5; no reliable D call. This CDR3 has 14 amino acids. V was cut by 5 bases and J by 4 bases, with 12 bases left in between. The germline V gene encodes CDR1 MNHEY and CDR2 SVGAGI. CDR3 bases: TGTGCCAGCAGTGGCGGGATCCAAAATCAGCCCCAGCATTTT. The encoded protein is CASSGGIQNQPQHF.

CDR3 sequence reads: CASSLGSRTGGIGYTF. The CDR3 DNA is TGTGCCAGCAGCTTAGGTTCTAGGACAGGGGGAATTGGCTACACCTTC. V gene TRBV7-2 combines with J gene TRBJ1-2; 10 positions agree with TRBD1. V gave up 1 base and J gave up 7 bases; unmatched junction bases: 9. CDR1 is SGHTA, CDR2 FQGNSA, per germline. The CDR3 loop spans 16 amino acids.

This chain connects TRBV5-1 to TRBJ1-1; 9 bases align to TRBD1. The germline V gene has CDR1 SGHRS and CDR2 YFSETQ. Losses at the gene ends were 1 base for V and 2 bases for J; bases not matched to a gene: 3. The length of the CDR3 is 15 residues. CDR3 sequence reads: CASSLMGQGNTEAFF. The DNA of the CDR3 is TGCGCCAGCAGCTTGATGGGACAGGGAAACACTGAAGCTTTCTTT.

This clonotype was observed a few times. In nucleotides, the CDR3 is TGCGCCAGCAGCTTGACGACTAGCGGGGGAGGGGAGCTGTTTTTT. It codes for CASSLTTSGGGELFF. This chain connects TRBV5-1 to TRBJ2-2, with 12 nucleotides matching TRBD2. This CDR3 region has 15 residues. Losses at the gene ends were 1 base for V and 8 bases for J; bases not matched to a gene: 3. CDR1 and CDR2 from the germline V gene are SGHRS and YFSETQ.

This clonotype was observed a handful of times. The chain couples TRBV25-1 to TRBJ1-2; the D gene is possibly TRBD1 (5 bases). The CDR3 covers 15 residues. Between the trimmed V and J ends, which lost 2 bases and 4 bases, there was a span of 14 bases. Germline V gene lookup returns CDR1 MGHDK and CDR2 SYGVNS. CDR3 sequence reads: CASSEPRAAPYGYTF. The CDR3 coding sequence is TGTGCCAGCAGTGAACCCAGGGCGGCCCCCTATGGCTACACCTTC.

This clonotype was detected only a few times. CDR3 sequence: CASSLARTGEGEQYF. The CDR3 DNA follows: TGTGCCAGCAGCTTAGCCCGGACAGGGGAAGGCGAGCAGTACTTC. The V gene is TRBV7-9, the J gene TRBJ2-7, with TRBD1 matching over 9 bases. Germline V CDR1 and CDR2: SEHNR, FQNEAQ (reference sequence). The CDR3 covers 15 residues. Trimming took 0 bases from V and 6 from J; bases not matched to a gene: 6.

The genes are TRBV6-2 or TRBV6-3 and TRBJ1-5, with D unclear. CDR3 length: 15 residues. Germline values: CDR1 MNHEY, CDR2 SVGEGT. Trimming removed 5 bases at V and 1 base at J, with 12 bases between. The CDR3 region has the DNA TGTGCCAGCAGTCCGACCTTAACCAGCAATCAGCCCCAGCATTTT. This encodes CASSPTLTSNQPQHF.

There are a few counts of this clonotype. V usage is TRBV20-1 and J usage is TRBJ2-3; D not resolved. Germline-derived CDR1 and CDR2 are DFQATT and SNEGSKA (reference sequence). The ends were cut back, 1 base at V and 4 bases at J, with 12 bases in the middle. There are 14 residues in the CDR3. The CDR3 DNA reads as TGCAGTGCTAGAGGCCCAGATGGGTCAGATACGCAGTATTTT. Translated: CSARGPDGSDTQYF.

The rearrangement links TRBV7-3 to TRBJ1-2, with D unclear. Germline assignment: CDR1 SGHTA and CDR2 FQGTGA. V was clipped by 1 base and J by 3 bases, with 12 bases between them. This CDR3 has 15 amino acids. CDR3 bases: TGTGCCAGCAGCTTAAACAGCGTGGCTGACTATGGCTACACCTTC. Translation gives CASSLNSVADYGYTF.

With regard to this clonotype: With a much larger clone just one base away, this may be a read error. The gene calls are TRBV11-2 and TRBJ2-1, with D possibly matching TRBD2 (6 bases). TRBJ2-5 explains the end of the DNA better; the J call may be wrong. The CDR3 spans 14 residues. CDR1 is SGHAT and CDR2 is FQNNGV in the germline V gene. The CDR3 DNA is TGTGCCAGCAGCCACAAGGGAGGAGAAGAGACCCAGTACTTC. It is translated as CASSHKGGEETQYF.

This clonotype showed up just a few times. This chain connects TRBV18 to TRBJ2-5; D call uncertain. Matching the DNA end better, TRBJ2-1 makes the J call doubtful. Germline V gives CDR1 KGHSH, CDR2 LQKENI. The CDR3 runs to 12 residues. The CDR3 DNA follows: TGTGCCAGCTCACCCCAACGGGATGAGCAGTTCTTC. Residues: CASSPQRDEQFF.

CDR3 region: CASSQVWGETQYF. CDR3 in DNA: TGTGCCAGCAGCCAAGTTTGGGGTGAGACCCAGTACTTC. The rearrangement joins TRBV14 to TRBJ2-5; D gene unclear. Germline CDR1 reads SGHDN; CDR2 reads FVKESK. Trimming left V 1 base short and J 5 bases short, with 8 bases between. The CDR3 has 13 residues.

The table lists this clonotype with a few counts. The gene calls are TRBV10-3 and TRBJ2-1; 9 bases fit TRBD2. Trimming at V came to 5 bases and at J to 5 bases, leaving 13 bases not matched to a gene. The CDR3 extends over 17 amino acids. Germline CDR1 reads ENHRY; CDR2 reads SYGVKD. This CDR3 reads CAISWTSANNLNNEQFF. The CDR3 DNA reads as TGTGCCATCAGTTGGACTAGCGCAAACAACCTAAACAATGAGCAGTTCTTC.

The chain is built from TRBV6-2 or TRBV6-3 and TRBJ2-5; 7 nucleotides agree with TRBD1. The closer fit of TRBJ2-1 to the DNA end suggests the J call may be wrong. Germline CDR1 MNHEY, CDR2 SVGEGT. The length of the CDR3 is 15 residues. In nucleotides, the CDR3 is TGTGCCAGCAGTGCGAACGACAGGGTGGTCAATGAGCAGTTCTTC. It is translated as CASSANDRVVNEQFF.

The chain has TRBV29-1 and TRBJ1-1, with D hard to call. This CDR3 contains 12 residues. Germline CDR1 reads SQVTM; CDR2 reads ANQGSEA. V was trimmed by 4 bases and J by 5 bases, leaving 11 bases between them. CDR3 sequence: CSVADLGTEAFF. CDR3 nucleotide sequence: TGCAGCGTTGCTGACTTGGGGACTGAAGCTTTCTTT.

The CDR3 loop is CASSSRGQGVVYGYTF. CDR3 bases: TGTGCCAGCAGCTCCCGGGGGCAGGGTGTTGTCTATGGCTACACCTTC. V gene TRBV7-8 combines with J gene TRBJ1-2; tentatively, D is TRBD1 (6 bases). Trimming stripped 4 bases from V and 4 bases from J, with 19 bases between. The CDR3 covers 16 residues. Germline lookup yields CDR1 SGHVS and CDR2 FQNEAQ.

This rearrangement joins TRBV29-1 to TRBJ2-1; 11 bases are a match to TRBD1. Trimming removed 1 base from V and 5 bases from J; junction bases left unmatched: 16. The CDR3 length is 19 residues. Germline CDR1 is SQVTM and CDR2 is ANQGSEA. The DNA for the CDR3 is TGCAGCGTTGAAGGTGAGGGACAGGGGGGATGGCTACGAGACAATGAGCAGTTCTTC. Translating it yields CSVEGEGQGGWLRDNEQFF.

This clonotype was observed a few times. The rearrangement uses TRBV3-1 and TRBJ2-7; no reliable D call. There are 12 residues in the CDR3. V was shortened by 1 base and J by 10 bases, with 11 bases between the two germline ends. Germline V CDR1 and CDR2: LGHDT, YNNKEL (reference sequence). The CDR3 reads CASSQGHRKQYF. As DNA, the CDR3 is TGTGCCAGCAGCCAAGGGCACAGAAAACAGTACTTC.